A few counts support the clone carrying this T cell receptor beta chain. V lost 5 bases, J lost 6 bases, and 14 bases lay in between. CDR3 length: 12 residues. The germline V gene encodes CDR1 DFQATT and CDR2 SNEGSKA (reference sequence). This sample was taken from a study of blood T cells in healthy people across ages. Study in general: Using template switching, researchers captured about one barcoded beta molecule for each two T cells.

Through a sample-barcoded 5' primer and a J-beta primer mix, a second PCR was run for roughly 6 to 12 cycles. Using its own MiXCR run on the 5' RACE reads, TCRdb lists one record per CDR3 protein. The sample holds about 900,000 distinct CDR3 sequences, under 80% seen once. The V and J genes are TRBV20-1 and TRBJ2-7, with a tentative D call TRBD1 (5 bases). This TCR came from a man aged 25-45 years in good health. Sample: blood. As DNA, the CDR3 is TGCAGTGCTCCTGACAGTTCCACCGAGCAGTACTTC. This translates into CSAPDSSTEQYF.